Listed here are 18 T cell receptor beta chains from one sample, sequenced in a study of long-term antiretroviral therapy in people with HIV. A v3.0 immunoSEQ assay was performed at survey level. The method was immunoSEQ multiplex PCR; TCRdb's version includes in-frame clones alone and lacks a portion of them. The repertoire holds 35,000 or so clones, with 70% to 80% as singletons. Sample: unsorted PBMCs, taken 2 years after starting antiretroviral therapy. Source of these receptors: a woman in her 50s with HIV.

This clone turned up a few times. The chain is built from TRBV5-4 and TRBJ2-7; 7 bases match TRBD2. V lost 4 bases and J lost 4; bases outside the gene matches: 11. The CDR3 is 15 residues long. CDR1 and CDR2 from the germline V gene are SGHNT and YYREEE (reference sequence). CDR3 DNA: TGTGCCAGCAGCGAAATGGTCGGGGGGTTTTACGAGCAGTACTTC. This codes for CASSEMVGGFYEQYF.

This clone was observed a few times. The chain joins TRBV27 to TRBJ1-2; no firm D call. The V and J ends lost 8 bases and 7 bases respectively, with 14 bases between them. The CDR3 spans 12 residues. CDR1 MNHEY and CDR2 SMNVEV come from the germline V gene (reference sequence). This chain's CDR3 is CASRSPRGGYTF. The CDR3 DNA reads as TGTGCCAGCCGATCCCCTCGAGGTGGCTACACCTTC.

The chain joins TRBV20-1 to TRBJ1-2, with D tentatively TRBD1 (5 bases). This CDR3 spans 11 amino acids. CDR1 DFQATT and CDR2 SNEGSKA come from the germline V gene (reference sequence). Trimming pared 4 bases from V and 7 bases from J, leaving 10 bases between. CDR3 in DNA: TGCAGTGCTATTGACAGTTTTGGCTACACCTTC. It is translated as CSAIDSFGYTF.

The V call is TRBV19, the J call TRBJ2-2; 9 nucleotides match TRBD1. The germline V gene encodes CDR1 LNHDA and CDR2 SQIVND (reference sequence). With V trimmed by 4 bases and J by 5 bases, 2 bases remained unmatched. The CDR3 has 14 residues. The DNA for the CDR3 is TGTGCCAGTAGTACCGGGACAGGGACCGGGGAGCTGTTTTTT. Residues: CASSTGTGTGELFF.

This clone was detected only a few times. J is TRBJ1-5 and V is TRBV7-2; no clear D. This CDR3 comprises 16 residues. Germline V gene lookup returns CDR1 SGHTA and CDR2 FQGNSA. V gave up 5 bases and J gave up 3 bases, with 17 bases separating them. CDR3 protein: CASSPSALPPNQPQHF. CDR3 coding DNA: TGTGCCAGCAGCCCTTCGGCCTTACCGCCCAATCAGCCCCAGCATTTT.

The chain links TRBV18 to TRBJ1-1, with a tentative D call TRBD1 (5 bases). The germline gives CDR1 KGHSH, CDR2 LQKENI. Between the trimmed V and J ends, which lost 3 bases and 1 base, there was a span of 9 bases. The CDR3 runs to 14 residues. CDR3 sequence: CASSPGRGNTEAFF. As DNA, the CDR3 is TGTGCCAGCTCACCGGGACGGGGGAACACTGAAGCTTTCTTT.

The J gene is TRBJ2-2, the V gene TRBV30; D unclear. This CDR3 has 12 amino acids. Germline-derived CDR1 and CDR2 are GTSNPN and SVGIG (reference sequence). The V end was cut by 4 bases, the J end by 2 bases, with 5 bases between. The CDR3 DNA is TGTGCCTGGACCATCAACACCGGGGAGCTGTTTTTT. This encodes CAWTINTGELFF.

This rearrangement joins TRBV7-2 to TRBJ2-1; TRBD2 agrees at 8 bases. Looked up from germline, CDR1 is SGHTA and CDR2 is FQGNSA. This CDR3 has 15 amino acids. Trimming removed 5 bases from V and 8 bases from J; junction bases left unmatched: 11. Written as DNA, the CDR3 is TGTGCCAGCAGCCCCGGGACTAGATCCGTCCATGAGCAGTTCTTC. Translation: CASSPGTRSVHEQFF.

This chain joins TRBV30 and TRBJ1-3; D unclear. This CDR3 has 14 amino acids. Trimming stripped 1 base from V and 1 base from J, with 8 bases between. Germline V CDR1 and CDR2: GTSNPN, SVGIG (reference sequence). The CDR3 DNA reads TGTGCCTGGAGTGATACGGATTCTGGAAACACCATATATTTT. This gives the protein CAWSDTDSGNTIYF.

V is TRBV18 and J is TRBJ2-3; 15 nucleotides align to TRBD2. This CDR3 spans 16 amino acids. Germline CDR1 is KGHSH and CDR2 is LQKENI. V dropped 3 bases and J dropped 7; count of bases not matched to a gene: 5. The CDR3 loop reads CASSPRTSGGANTQYF. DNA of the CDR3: TGTGCCAGCTCACCCCGGACTAGCGGGGGGGCAAATACGCAGTATTTT.

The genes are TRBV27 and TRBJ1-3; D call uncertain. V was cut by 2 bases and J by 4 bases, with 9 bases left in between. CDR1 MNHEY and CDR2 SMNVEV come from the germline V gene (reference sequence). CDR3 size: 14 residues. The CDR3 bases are TGTGCCAGCAGTTTAAGTGCAGGAGGAAACACCATATATTTT. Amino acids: CASSLSAGGNTIYF.

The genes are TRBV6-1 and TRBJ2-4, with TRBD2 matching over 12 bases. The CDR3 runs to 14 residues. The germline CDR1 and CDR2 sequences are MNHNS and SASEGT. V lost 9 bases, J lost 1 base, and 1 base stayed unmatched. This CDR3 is CASGLAGAKNIQYF. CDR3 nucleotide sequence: TGTGCCAGTGGACTAGCGGGGGCCAAAAACATTCAGTACTTC.

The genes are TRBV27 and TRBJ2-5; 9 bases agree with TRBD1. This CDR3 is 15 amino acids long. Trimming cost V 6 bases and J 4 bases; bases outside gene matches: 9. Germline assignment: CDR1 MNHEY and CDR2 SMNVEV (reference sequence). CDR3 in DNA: TGTGCCAGCAGACCGGGACAGGGCCAACGAGAGACCCAGTACTTC. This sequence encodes CASRPGQGQRETQYF.

DNA of the CDR3: TGTGCCAGCAGCTCCCAGCTTCCGGGACAGGTCAATCAGCCCCAGCATTTT. Encoded protein: CASSSQLPGQVNQPQHF. The chain combines TRBV5-4 with TRBJ1-5; TRBD1 agrees at 8 bases. V lost 3 bases to trimming and J lost 3 bases; unmatched junction nucleotides: 11. The CDR3 totals 17 residues. Per the germline V gene, CDR1 is SGHNT and CDR2 is YYREEE (reference sequence).

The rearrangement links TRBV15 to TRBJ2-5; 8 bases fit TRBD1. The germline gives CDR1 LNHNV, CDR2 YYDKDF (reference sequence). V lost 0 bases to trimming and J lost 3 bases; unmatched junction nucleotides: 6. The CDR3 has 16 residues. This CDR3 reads CATSRDYQGAKETQYF. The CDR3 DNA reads TGTGCCACCAGCAGAGATTATCAGGGGGCCAAAGAGACCCAGTACTTC.

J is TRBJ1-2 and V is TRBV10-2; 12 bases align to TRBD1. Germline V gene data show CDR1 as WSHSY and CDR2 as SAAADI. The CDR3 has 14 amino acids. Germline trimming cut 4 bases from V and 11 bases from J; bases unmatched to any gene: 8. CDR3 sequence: CASSGGQGATGYTF. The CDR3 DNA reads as TGCGCCAGCAGTGGGGGACAGGGGGCAACGGGATACACCTTC.

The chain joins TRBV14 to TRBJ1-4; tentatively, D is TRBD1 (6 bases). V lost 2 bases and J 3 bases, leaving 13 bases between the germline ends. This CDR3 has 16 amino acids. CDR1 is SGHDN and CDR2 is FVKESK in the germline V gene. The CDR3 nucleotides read TGTGCCAGCAGCCAATTCCAGACAGGCTCTAATGAAAAACTGTTTTTT. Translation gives CASSQFQTGSNEKLFF. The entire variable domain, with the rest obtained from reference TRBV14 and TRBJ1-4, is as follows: EAGVTQFPSHSVIEKGQTVTLRCDPISGHDNLYWYRRVMGKEIKFLLHFVKESKQDESGMPNNRFLAERTGGTYSTLKVQPAELEDSGVYFCASSQFQTGSNEKLFFGSGTQLSVL.

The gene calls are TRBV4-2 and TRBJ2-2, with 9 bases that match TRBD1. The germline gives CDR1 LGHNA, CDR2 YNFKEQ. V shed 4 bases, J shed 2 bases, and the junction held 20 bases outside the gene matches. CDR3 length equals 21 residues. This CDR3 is CASSRVAGTGGSNHNTGELFF. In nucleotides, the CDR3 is TGTGCCAGCAGCCGCGTAGCGGGTACAGGGGGCTCAAATCACAACACCGGGGAGCTGTTTTTT.